This T cell receptor (beta chain) appears in the sequencing data of a study of cytomegalovirus exposure and HLA in healthy donors. Study-wide findings and caveats: Both high specificity and high sensitivity reportedly marked the classifier's diagnosis of cytomegalovirus status.

CDR3 length: 15 amino acids. Germline assignment: CDR1 MNHNS and CDR2 SASEGT. V trimming: 6 bases; J trimming: 3 bases; junction bases outside the gene matches: 8. Turning to this clone: The antigen remains undetermined.

Amplification used 60 Vbeta primers and 13 Jbeta primers. The repertoire was sequenced with immunoSEQ multiplex PCR; TCRdb's copy has only in-frame clones and lacks some. The table lists 130,000 to 150,000 clones, more than 75% of them singletons. The clonotype comes from a female donor in good health and CMV-seronegative. Sequenced material: PBMCs. The chain recombines TRBV6-1 with TRBJ1-5; 7 bases match TRBD1. The DNA of the CDR3 is TGTGCCAGCAGGAAGAGAGGGGGCAACAATCAGCCCCAGCATTTT. This translates into CASRKRGGNNQPQHF.